These 2 T cell receptor delta chains originate from one sample sequenced in a study of Vδ1+ human thymocytes. No antigen is known for these receptors. The template was reverse-transcribed extracted RNA. CDR3 amplicons came from multiplex PCR with pooled V-gene forward and constant-region reverse primers. TCRdb reapplied CATT to the multiplex PCR reads. This table holds fewer than 90,000 delta-chain clones, approximately 34% found once. The study, taken as a whole, reports: In the thymus, TRG and TRD repertoires looked highly polyclonal with Gaussian CDR3 lengths.

Sequenced sample: Vdelta1+ gamma-delta thymocytes from the thymus. As to subset: FACS-sorted CD3+ TCRalphabeta- TCRVdelta1+ TCRVdelta2- thymocytes. The receptors were gathered from a boy under two years old who had congenital heart surgery.

This chain joins TRDV1 and TRDJ1, with a tentative D call TRDD2 (6 bases). Looked up from germline, CDR1 is TSWWSYY and CDR2 is QGS. The CDR3 has 17 amino acids. The ends were cut back, 4 bases at V and 0 bases at J, with 18 bases in the middle. The CDR3 coding sequence is TGTGCTCTTGGGGGATCCTACGGAGAGGCTTACACCGATAAACTCATCTTT. Protein: CALGGSYGEAYTDKLIF.

This rearrangement joins TRDV1 to TRDJ1; no clear D. Trimming removed 2 bases from V and 12 bases from J, with 13 bases in between. CDR1 is TSWWSYY, CDR2 QGS, per germline. The CDR3 contains 12 residues. CDR3 amino acids: CALGELYTTVIF. The CDR3 nucleotides read TGTGCTCTTGGGGAATTGTACACGACCGTCATCTTT.